This T cell receptor (beta chain) was sequenced during a study of OX40 agonist ivuxolimab in advanced cancers. Whole-study context: Dose-escalation patients were diagnosed with hepatocellular carcinoma, melanoma, renal cell cancer or head and neck cancer. Of the patients, three showed partial responses, one with hepatocellular carcinoma and two with cutaneous melanoma.

V lost 6 bases to trimming and J lost 2 bases, with 17 bases between them. The CDR3 spans 15 residues. The V gene's germline CDR1 is SNHLY and CDR2 FYNNEI. Generated by immunoSEQ multiplex PCR, the TCRdb table keeps only in-frame clones and is missing some. Of approximately 70,000 clones in the sample, 77% are singletons; the top ten hold around 1.5%. The clonotype was recovered from an adult with an advanced solid tumor such as melanoma, head and neck, liver or kidney cancer. V usage is TRBV2 and J usage is TRBJ2-7; D may be TRBD1 or TRBD2 (5 bases each). Sequences were derived from CD4+ or CD8+ T cells sorted from blood, sampled in a trial of the OX40 agonist ivuxolimab. The CDR3 sequence is CASRDAGTATYEQYF. In DNA form, the CDR3 reads TGTGCCAGCAGAGATGCCGGGACGGCCACCTACGAGCAGTACTTC.